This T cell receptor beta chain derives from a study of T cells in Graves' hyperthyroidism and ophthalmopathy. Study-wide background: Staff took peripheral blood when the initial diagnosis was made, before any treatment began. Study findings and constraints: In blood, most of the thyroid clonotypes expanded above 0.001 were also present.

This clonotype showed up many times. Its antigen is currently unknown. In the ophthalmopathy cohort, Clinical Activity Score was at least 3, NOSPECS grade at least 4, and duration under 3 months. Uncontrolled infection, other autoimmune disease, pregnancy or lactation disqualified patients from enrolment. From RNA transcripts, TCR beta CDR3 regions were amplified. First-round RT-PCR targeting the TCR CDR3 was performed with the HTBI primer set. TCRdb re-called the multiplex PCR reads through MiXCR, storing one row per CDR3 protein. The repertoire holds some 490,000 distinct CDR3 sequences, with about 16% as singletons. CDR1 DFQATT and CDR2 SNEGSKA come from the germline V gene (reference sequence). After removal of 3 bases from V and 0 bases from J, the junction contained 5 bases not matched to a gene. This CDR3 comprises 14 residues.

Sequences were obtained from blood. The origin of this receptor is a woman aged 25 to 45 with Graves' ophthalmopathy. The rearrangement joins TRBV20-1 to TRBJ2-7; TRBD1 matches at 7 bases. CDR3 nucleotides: TGCAGTGCTAGTAAATCAGGGGGCTCCTACGAGCAGTACTTC. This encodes CSASKSGGSYEQYF.